One sample yielded the 20 T cell receptor beta chains listed below, sequenced in a study of identical twins. TCRdb redid the calling of the 5' RACE reads with MiXCR, one entry per CDR3 protein. Of about 200,000 distinct CDR3 sequences in the sample, about 11% are singletons; the top ten hold 10%. Sequencing input: memory T cells sorted from blood. Every receptor here comes from a man aged 50-59 years in good health.

This clonotype was counted at least ten times. The rearrangement links TRBV12-3 or TRBV12-4 to TRBJ2-3; D remains unclear. V was cut by 0 bases and J by 1 base, with 8 bases left in between. This CDR3 is 15 amino acids long. Here the CDR3 reads CASSLAGLGTDTQYF. CDR3 coding DNA: TGTGCCAGCAGTTTAGCGGGTCTAGGCACAGATACGCAGTATTTT.

This clonotype showed up many times. The chain is built from TRBV28 and TRBJ2-1, with TRBD1 matching 8 bases. The CDR3 spans 14 residues. J gave up 1 base and V 6 bases, and 2 bases lay outside the gene matches. Germline V lookup: CDR1 MDHEN, CDR2 SYDVKM. The CDR3 nucleotides read TGTGCCAGCAGGGACAGGGCTTCCTACAATGAGCAGTTCTTC. It encodes CASRDRASYNEQFF.

This clonotype was seen at least ten times. The J gene is TRBJ2-7, the V gene TRBV29-1; D may match TRBD1 or TRBD2 (5 bases each). V shed 4 bases and J shed 3 bases, with 13 bases lying between them. This CDR3 contains 13 residues. Germline assignment: CDR1 SQVTM and CDR2 ANQGSEA. The chain's CDR3 is CSVVPRGYYEQYF. The CDR3 nucleotides read TGCAGCGTTGTCCCGAGGGGCTACTACGAGCAGTACTTC.

The chain carries TRBV20-1 and TRBJ2-3, with no clear D. In germline, CDR1 is DFQATT, CDR2 SNEGSKA (reference sequence). V lost 6 bases to trimming and J lost 2 bases, with 15 bases between them. CDR3 size: 14 residues. Written as DNA, the CDR3 is TGCAGTGCCCTACAGCCGCCCCCCACAGATACGCAGTATTTT. This translates into CSALQPPPTDTQYF.

Ten or more counts support this clonotype. The CDR3 loop is CSAGDGYEQYF. In DNA, the CDR3 is TGCAGTGCGGGGGACGGCTACGAGCAGTACTTC. The V and J genes are TRBV20-1 and TRBJ2-7; either TRBD1 or TRBD2 may fit D (5 bases each). Germline assignment: CDR1 DFQATT and CDR2 SNEGSKA (reference sequence). V shed 6 bases and J shed 3 bases, with 9 bases lying between them. This CDR3 is built from 11 residues.

The CDR3 DNA reads TGCGCCAGCAGACCGGGACTTCCCACCGGGGAGCTGTTTTTT. Its translation is CASRPGLPTGELFF. V is TRBV5-1 and J is TRBJ2-2; TRBD2 is a possible D gene (6 bases). CDR1 and CDR2 (germline): SGHRS, YFSETQ. V lost 5 bases and J lost 4, with 12 bases in between. The CDR3 length is 14 residues.

This clonotype was observed many times. V usage is TRBV4-3 and J usage is TRBJ2-7; D unresolved. Trimming removed 1 base from V and 2 bases from J, with 6 bases in between. Germline CDR1 and CDR2: LGHNA and YSLEER. This CDR3 has 13 residues. CDR3 nucleotide sequence: TGCGCCAGCAGCCAAGGGGCCCCCTACGAGCAGTACTTC. Amino acids: CASSQGAPYEQYF.

The chain carries TRBV4-2 and TRBJ2-7, with D possibly being TRBD1 or TRBD2 (5 bases each). Deletions cut 1 base from V and 3 bases from J, with 13 bases between. Germline V gene data show CDR1 as LGHNA and CDR2 as YNFKEQ. The CDR3 totals 15 residues. The CDR3 sequence is CASSQVSGTSYEQYF. Written as DNA, the CDR3 is TGTGCCAGCAGCCAAGTTTCCGGGACGAGCTACGAGCAGTACTTC.

This clonotype was seen more than once but under ten times. The rearrangement joins TRBV5-1 to TRBJ1-2; D uncertain. Germline CDR1 reads SGHRS; CDR2 reads YFSETQ. Between the trimmed V and J ends, which lost 0 bases and 4 bases, there was a span of 10 bases. The CDR3 is 14 amino acids. The CDR3 loop is CASSLVDGVYGYTF. CDR3 DNA sequence: TGCGCCAGCAGCTTGGTCGACGGAGTCTATGGCTACACCTTC.

This clonotype was counted a few times. The genes are TRBV11-2 and TRBJ2-7, with TRBD1 matching 7 bases. The CDR3 loop spans 14 amino acids. Germline trimming cut 2 bases from V and 3 bases from J; bases unmatched to any gene: 4. Germline loops: CDR1 SGHAT, CDR2 FQNNGV. CDR3 sequence reads: CASSLSQGVYEQYF. The CDR3, as DNA: TGTGCCAGCAGCTTAAGTCAGGGGGTCTACGAGCAGTACTTC.

This clonotype was seen repeatedly, ten times or more. This rearrangement joins TRBV4-2 to TRBJ2-5; 7 bases fit TRBD1. CDR1 and CDR2 from the germline V gene are LGHNA and YNFKEQ. The junction had 8 bases not matched to a gene; V was cut back by 3 bases and J by 4 bases. The CDR3 is 15 residues long. CDR3 region: CASSHAKPGGETQYF. CDR3 DNA: TGTGCCAGCAGCCATGCAAAGCCAGGGGGAGAGACCCAGTACTTC.

The chain has TRBV6-1 and TRBJ1-5; tentatively, D is TRBD1 (5 bases). Germline V gene data show CDR1 as MNHNS and CDR2 as SASEGT. This CDR3 is built from 14 residues. V was cut by 4 bases and J by 7 bases, with 14 bases left in between. As DNA, the CDR3 is TGTGCCAGCAGTGCAGGACACCTAGGCCAGCCCCAGCATTTT. Translated: CASSAGHLGQPQHF.

The sample holds a few counts of this clonotype. The chain employs TRBV6-1 and TRBJ1-2; unclear D gene. V was shortened by 5 bases and J by 0 bases, with 13 bases between the two germline ends. The germline V gene encodes CDR1 MNHNS and CDR2 SASEGT. The CDR3 is 15 residues long. The DNA for the CDR3 is TGTGCCAGCAGTCAGCACAGCTCCGCTAACTATGGCTACACCTTC. This encodes CASSQHSSANYGYTF.

This clonotype occurred many times. The V and J genes are TRBV20-1 and TRBJ2-1, with 10 bases matching TRBD2. With 6 bases clipped from V and 8 bases from J, the junction kept 10 bases outside the gene matches. Germline CDR1 DFQATT, CDR2 SNEGSKA (reference sequence). The CDR3 loop spans 14 amino acids. CDR3 bases: TGCAGTGCCCCCCGAGCGGGGGGGGCCGATGAGCAGTTCTTC. This translates into CSAPRAGGADEQFF.

This clonotype was seen at least ten times. The chain employs TRBV5-8 and TRBJ2-3; D remains unclear. The germline V gene has CDR1 SGHTS and CDR2 YDEGEE. The ends were cut back, 1 base at V and 0 bases at J, with 9 bases in the middle. The CDR3 extends over 15 amino acids. For the CDR3, the DNA is TGTGCCAGCAGCTTGTTGTCCACTAGCACAGATACGCAGTATTTT. It specifies CASSLLSTSTDTQYF.

This clonotype has at least ten counts. The chain carries TRBV12-3 or TRBV12-4 and TRBJ2-7, with 11 bases identical to TRBD1. Trimming removed 7 bases from V and 7 bases from J; junction bases left unmatched: 21. The CDR3 covers 18 residues. CDR3 sequence: CASTDGYGEDRGRREQYF. CDR3 bases: TGTGCCAGCACCGACGGCTATGGGGAGGACAGGGGGCGTCGAGAGCAGTACTTC.

The chain joins TRBV7-9 to TRBJ2-7; 11 nucleotides match TRBD2. CDR1 and CDR2 from the germline V gene are SEHNR and FQNEAQ (reference sequence). The trim removed 5 bases at V and 5 bases at J, leaving 8 bases unmatched. CDR3 length: 15 amino acids. CDR3: CASSASSGGSNEQYF. The CDR3 bases are TGTGCCAGCAGCGCATCTAGCGGGGGGAGTAACGAGCAGTACTTC. The variable domain in full, with the rest retrieved from reference TRBV7-9 and TRBJ2-7, is DTGVSQNPRHKITKRGQNVTFRCDPISEHNRLYWYRQTLGQGPEFLTYFQNEAQLEKSRLLSDRFSAERPKGSFSTLEIQRTEQGDSAMYLCASSASSGGSNEQYFGPGTRLTVT.

The rearrangement uses TRBV12-3 or TRBV12-4 and TRBJ2-2, with TRBD1 identical over 9 bases. The CDR3 runs 15 residues. V lost 6 bases and J lost 5; bases outside the gene matches: 7. The CDR3 bases are TGTGCCAGCAGGTGGACAGGGGCGAGAACCGGGGAGCTGTTTTTT. This codes for CASRWTGARTGELFF.

This clonotype was counted at least ten times. V is TRBV24-1 and J is TRBJ1-2; D is unresolved. The CDR3 covers 12 residues. The germline V gene encodes CDR1 KGHDR and CDR2 SFDVKD. Trimming took off 1 base at V and 5 bases at J, with 4 bases between the two ends. The CDR3 coding sequence is TGTGCCACCAGTGATTTCCAGTATGGCTACACCTTC. Residues: CATSDFQYGYTF.

There are many counts of this clonotype. This chain joins TRBV3-1 and TRBJ1-6; D not certain. The CDR3 extends over 18 amino acids. CDR1 is LGHDT, CDR2 YNNKEL, per germline (reference sequence). Trimming took 1 base from V and 0 from J, leaving 13 bases between them. Here the CDR3 reads CASSQVYGLSSYNSPLHF. As DNA, the CDR3 is TGTGCCAGCAGCCAAGTTTACGGATTGAGCTCCTATAATTCACCCCTCCACTTT.